The entry below gives a single T cell receptor beta chain sequence along with its context. The protocol was immunoSEQ multiplex PCR, while the TCRdb copy is restricted to in-frame clones and leaves out a portion. The table has fewer than 3 million clones, around 90% seen once. The record originates from a study of shared clonotypes between healthy human individuals. At the level of the study: A few men and a couple of women, aged 18 to 49, were donors.

Trimming took 7 bases from V and 8 from J, leaving 18 bases between them. This CDR3 is 14 amino acids long. CDR1 is ENHRY, CDR2 SYGVKD, per germline. The chain carries TRBV10-3 and TRBJ2-1; no clear D. This TCR was recovered from a man between 18 and 35 years old in good health. Some clones in this sample may be carry-over from other donors' samples. Source material: naive CD4+ T cells from PBMCs. The subset was: CD45RA+ positively selected. CDR3 region: CAINGRAGQDEQFF. The CDR3 nucleotides are TGTGCCATCAACGGACGAGCTGGTCAGGATGAGCAGTTCTTC.